This is a list of T cell receptor beta chains from one sample in a study of technical replicates of blood from a handful of donors. Generated by immunoSEQ multiplex PCR, the TCRdb table keeps only in-frame clones and is missing some. Of roughly 80,000 clones detected, 85% to 95% appear once; the ten largest clones hold approximately 0.4%. The sequenced sample consisted of T cells isolated from PBMCs. The source of these receptors is a human donor in good health. Both conserved end residues are part of each CDR3. A D gene is named only where the DNA matches it firmly. Part of the rows lack a size; the others show once, few, many or a class for expanded clones.

>TRBV11-3|TRBJ2-1|once|TRBD2
TGTGCCAGCAGCTCCGGGACTAGCGCCTACAATGAGCAGTTCTTC
CASSSGTSAYNEQFF
>TRBV9|TRBJ2-3|.|TRBD2
TGTGCCAGCAATAGCGGGAGGGGGACAGATACGCAGTATTTT
CASNSGRGTDTQYF
>TRBV5-1|TRBJ2-3|once|TRBD2
TGCGCCAGCAGCACGAGACTAGCGTCTATTGCTGGCACAGATACGCAGTATTTT
CASSTRLASIAGTDTQYF
>TRBV5-4|TRBJ2-1|once|.
TGTGCCAGCGAGGTAGCGAGTAACAATGAGCAGTTCTTC
CASEVASNNEQFF
>TRBV7-9|TRBJ2-3|.|TRBD2
TGTGCCAGCAGCTTAGTTCAGACTAGCGGGAGTTGGACAGATACGCAGTATTTT
CASSLVQTSGSWTDTQYF
>TRBV21-1|TRBJ2-5|.|.
TGTGCCAGCAGCTCTGCTGGACTAGCGGGAGATAAGGAGACCCAGTACTTC
CASSSAGLAGDKETQYF
>TRBV2|TRBJ2-1|.|.
TGTGCCAGTACAGATCCCTCCTACAATGAGCAGTTCTTC
CASTDPSYNEQFF
>TRBV30|TRBJ1-5|.|.
TGTGCCTGGAGTCAGGATAGCAATCAGCCCCAGCATTTT
CAWSQDSNQPQHF
>TRBV28|TRBJ1-2|once|.
TGTGCCAGCAGTGACGGGGATGGCTACACCTTC
CASSDGDGYTF
>TRBV27|TRBJ1-5|.|TRBD1
TGTGCCAGCAGTTACGGACAGGGCCACAATCAGCCCCAGCATTTT
CASSYGQGHNQPQHF
>TRBV6-5|TRBJ2-7|.|TRBD2
TGTGCCAGCGGCCCCCCTAGCGGAAGCTCCTACGAGCAGTACTTC
CASGPPSGSSYEQYF
>TRBV25-1|TRBJ1-3|few|.
TGTGCCAGCAGTTCAGGAAACACCATATATTTT
CASSSGNTIYF
>TRBV6-5|TRBJ1-1|.|.
TGTGCCAGCAGTCAAGGGTCCTCTCGGGGAGCTTTCTTT
CASSQGSSRGAFF
>TRBV25-1|TRBJ2-1|.|.
TGTGCCAGCAGTGACGGAGGGCGGTCGCGCCCGTTCTTC
CASSDGGRSRPFF
>TRBV19|TRBJ1-2|.|TRBD1
TGTGCCAGTAGTACGGCGGACAGGGCTAACTATGGCTACACCTTC
CASSTADRANYGYTF
>TRBV13|TRBJ2-1|once|.
TGTGCCAGCAGCTTGGGGGCGGGGGCCTATGAGCAGTTCTTC
CASSLGAGAYEQFF
>TRBV4-2|TRBJ1-3|.|.
TGTGCCAGCAGCCCTCCCCCGGGAAGAGTATCGGGAAACACCATATATTTT
CASSPPPGRVSGNTIYF